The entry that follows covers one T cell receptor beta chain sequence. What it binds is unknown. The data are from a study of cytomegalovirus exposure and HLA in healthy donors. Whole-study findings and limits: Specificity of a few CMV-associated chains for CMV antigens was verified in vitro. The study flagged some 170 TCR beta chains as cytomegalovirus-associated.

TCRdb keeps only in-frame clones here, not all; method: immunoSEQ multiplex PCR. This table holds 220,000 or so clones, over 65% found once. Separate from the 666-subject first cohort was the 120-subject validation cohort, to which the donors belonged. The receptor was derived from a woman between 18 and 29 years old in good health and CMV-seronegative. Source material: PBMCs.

The CDR3 loop reads CASSDRGGGNTIYF. The CDR3 DNA reads TGTGCCAGCAGTGACAGGGGAGGTGGAAACACCATATATTTT. The chain has TRBV2 and TRBJ1-3; D might be TRBD1 (6 bases). Germline-derived CDR1 and CDR2 are SNHLY and FYNNEI. The CDR3 has 14 residues. Trimming cost V 3 bases and J 3 bases, with 9 bases left between them.